This T cell receptor (beta chain) was sequenced for a study of CD8 T cell repertoires and HIV-1 epitope variants. V lost 5 bases and J lost 3, with 16 bases in between. The germline V gene encodes CDR1 SGHVS and CDR2 FNYEAQ. The CDR3 is made up of 15 amino acids. Produced via immunoSEQ multiplex PCR; TCRdb's table is partial and in-frame only. The sample holds about 5,600 clones, about 68% seen once. Turning to this clone: What it binds is unknown. This same CDR3 is encoded by further DNA sequences in the sample.

This receptor was obtained from a male donor with HIV. This chain connects TRBV7-6 to TRBJ1-2; the D gene is possibly TRBD1 (5 bases). Material: cultured CD8+ T cells derived from PBMCs. The CDR3 loop is CASSLGGGGDYGYTF. For the CDR3, the DNA is TGTGCCAGCAGCCTCGGTGGAGGAGGGGACTATGGCTACACCTTC.